These 12 T cell receptor beta chains came from one sample sequenced in a study of sequential checkpoint blockade in melanoma. As for treatment: randomized to nivolumab then ipilimumab (arm A) or the reverse (arm B). Only in-frame clones appear in the TCRdb table, and some are missing; sequencing was by immunoSEQ multiplex PCR. The data show fewer than 20,000 clones, 65% to 85% seen once. Sequenced material: CD8+ T cells sorted from blood (inferred from file names), taken from a patient given nivolumab and ipilimumab in sequence. These receptors came from a human donor with melanoma.

This chain links TRBV11-2 with TRBJ2-5, with 11 positions matching TRBD2. The V gene end was trimmed by 1 base and the J gene end by 4 bases; junction bases not matched to a gene: 5. The CDR3 consists of 16 residues. Looked up from germline, CDR1 is SGHAT and CDR2 is FQNNGV. CDR3 nucleotides: TGTGCCAGCAGCTTAGGGACTAGCGGGCTGGGAGAGACCCAGTACTTC. Its protein is CASSLGTSGLGETQYF. Filled out from reference TRBV11-2 and TRBJ2-5, the complete variable domain reads EAGVAQSPRYKIIEKRQSVAFWCNPISGHATLYWYQQILGQGPKLLIQFQNNGVVDDSQLPKDRFSAERLKGVDSTLKIQPAKLEDSAVYLCASSLGTSGLGETQYFGPGTRLLVL.

The V and J genes are TRBV5-1 and TRBJ1-1; perhaps TRBD1 as D (5 bases). Trimming cost V 4 bases and J 5 bases, with 15 bases left between them. This CDR3 is 14 amino acids long. From germline, CDR1 is SGHRS and CDR2 YFSETQ. The CDR3 region is CASSPLGGETEAFF. As DNA, the CDR3 is TGCGCCAGCAGCCCACTCGGGGGGGAAACTGAAGCTTTCTTT.

The J gene is TRBJ2-7, the V gene TRBV11-2; 8 bases fit TRBD2. This CDR3 is built from 19 residues. Per germline, CDR1 SGHAT and CDR2 FQNNGV. V gave up 1 base and J gave up 3 bases; unmatched junction bases: 17. The CDR3 nucleotides are TGTGCCAGCAGCTTAGGGTCCCCTTTCCTAGCGGGCCAAGGCTACGAGCAGTACTTC. Encoded protein: CASSLGSPFLAGQGYEQYF.

The chain links TRBV5-8 to TRBJ2-7; tentatively, D is TRBD2 (5 bases). Per the germline V gene, CDR1 is SGHTS and CDR2 is YDEGEE. This CDR3 region has 13 residues. Trimming took 4 bases from V and 3 from J, leaving 11 bases between them. CDR3 amino acids: CASSPGSRYEQYF. The CDR3 coding sequence is TGTGCCAGCAGCCCGGGGTCTCGCTACGAGCAGTACTTC.

This rearrangement joins TRBV5-1 to TRBJ2-5; 12 bases match TRBD2. The assigned J gene may be wrong: the sequence end matches TRBJ2-7 better. CDR1 SGHRS and CDR2 YFSETQ come from the germline V gene. CDR3 length equals 15 residues. CDR3 DNA: TGCGCCAGCAGCTTGGGACTAGCGGGAGTTGACGAGCAGTACTTC. Encoded protein: CASSLGLAGVDEQYF.

The rearrangement uses TRBV5-4 and TRBJ2-1, with 7 positions matching TRBD2. The V gene's germline CDR1 is SGHNT and CDR2 YYREEE (reference sequence). Trimming took 4 bases from V and 5 from J; bases not matched to a gene: 3. The CDR3 has 13 amino acids. The DNA of the CDR3 is TGTGCCAGCAGCACCGGGACTAACAATGAGCAGTTCTTC. Amino acids: CASSTGTNNEQFF. The full variable domain, completed using reference TRBV5-4 and TRBJ2-1, is ETGVTQSPTHLIKTRGQQVTLRCSSQSGHNTVSWYQQALGQGPQFIFQYYREEENGRGNFPPRFSGLQFPNYSSELNVNALELDDSALYLCASSTGTNNEQFFGPGTRLTVL.

The chain carries TRBV11-1 and TRBJ2-5, with D unclear. V shed 4 bases and J shed 1 base, with 7 bases lying between them. Germline assignment: CDR1 SGHAT and CDR2 FQDESV (reference sequence). This CDR3 has 13 residues. The CDR3, as DNA: TGTGCCAGCAGCTACAGCAGCCAAGAGACCCAGTACTTC. Its protein product is CASSYSSQETQYF.

This clone was seen a handful of times. The gene calls are TRBV7-6 and TRBJ1-3, with D possibly TRBD1 on 6 matching bases. Looked up from germline, CDR1 is SGHVS and CDR2 is FNYEAQ. V was shortened by 5 bases and J by 4 bases, with 15 bases between the two germline ends. The CDR3 covers 15 residues. CDR3 sequence reads: CASSRGRGTGNTIYF. The DNA of the CDR3 is TGTGCCAGCAGCCGGGGAAGGGGGACGGGAAACACCATATATTTT.

J is TRBJ2-5 and V is TRBV7-9, with D unresolved. The germline V and J ends were trimmed by 4 bases and 4 bases, with 4 bases remaining between them. The germline V gene encodes CDR1 SEHNR and CDR2 FQNEAQ (reference sequence). The CDR3 has 11 residues. CDR3: CASSSGETQYF. CDR3 DNA sequence: TGTGCCAGCAGCTCGGGAGAGACCCAGTACTTC.

This clone is termed hyperexpanded. The chain is built from TRBV19 and TRBJ1-1; 7 bases match TRBD1. Unmatched junction bases numbered 4, after V lost 3 bases and J lost 3 bases. The CDR3 is made up of 14 amino acids. CDR1 LNHDA and CDR2 SQIVND come from the germline V gene (reference sequence). This CDR3 reads CASSIDRDDTEAFF. The CDR3, as DNA: TGTGCCAGTAGTATCGACAGGGATGACACTGAAGCTTTCTTT.

Only a few counts were recorded for this clone. The chain couples TRBV28 to TRBJ2-7; no clear D. CDR1 and CDR2 from the germline V gene are MDHEN and SYDVKM. This CDR3 comprises 13 residues. Trimming took off 6 bases at V and 3 bases at J, with 12 bases between the two ends. CDR3 amino acids: CASSPHYRYEQYF. Here the CDR3 DNA reads TGTGCCAGCAGCCCCCACTACCGCTACGAGCAGTACTTC.

The chain has TRBV7-9 and TRBJ1-1; tentatively, D is TRBD1 (6 bases). Germline CDR1 is SEHNR and CDR2 is FQNEAQ (reference sequence). V was shortened by 6 bases and J by 1 base, with 6 bases between the two germline ends. This CDR3 is built from 12 residues. The CDR3 DNA follows: TGTGCCAGCAGGACAGGGAACACTGAAGCTTTCTTT. Its protein is CASRTGNTEAFF.